The clone carrying this T cell receptor beta chain has more than one count but fewer than ten. This entry belongs to a study of blood T cell repertoires in COVID-19. The length of the CDR3 is 15 residues. Germline-derived CDR1 and CDR2 are MDHEN and SYDVKM. Trimming shortened V by 4 bases and J by 5 bases, and 14 bases separated the two germline ends. Method: immunoSEQ multiplex PCR; TCRdb's copy keeps in-frame clones and lacks some. The profile shows roughly 380,000 clones, around 84% of them singletons. The V and J genes are TRBV28 and TRBJ1-4, with D maybe TRBD1 (6 bases). The material sequenced was peripheral blood. The receptor comes from a human donor with acute or convalescent COVID-19. The donor label of this sample is uncertain. Here the CDR3 reads CASSSGTRQNEKLFF. In nucleotides, the CDR3 is TGTGCCAGCAGTTCAGGGACACGACAGAATGAAAAACTGTTTTTT. The full variable domain, in which reference TRBV28 and TRBJ1-4 provide the parts outside the CDR3, is DVKVTQSSRYLVKRTGEKVFLECVQDMDHENMFWYRQDPGLGLRLIYFSYDVKMKEKGDIPEGYSVSREKKERFSLILESASTNQTSMYLCASSSGTRQNEKLFFGSGTQLSVL.